Below, 27 T cell receptor beta chains from the same sample are listed, as sequenced in a study of T cell repertoires in cytomegalovirus infection. TCRdb analysed the reads with MiXCR anew, one entry per CDR3 protein. The table lists roughly 230,000 distinct CDR3 sequences, 22% of them singletons. Sequencing was performed on CD8+ T cells from PBMCs. These receptors originate from a human donor in good health (CMV status not recorded). Some clones in this sample may be carry-over from other donors' samples.

The V and J genes are TRBV6-5 and TRBJ1-3; D gene unclear. The V end lost 5 bases, the J end lost 4 bases, and 15 bases lay between the germline ends. Germline V gene lookup returns CDR1 MNHEY and CDR2 SVGAGI. This CDR3 is built from 15 residues. The CDR3 bases are TGTGCCAGCAGTCCCGAGGGTACGGGAGGAAACACCATATATTTT. This translates into CASSPEGTGGNTIYF.

V usage is TRBV6-5 and J usage is TRBJ2-7; 8 nucleotides agree with TRBD1. Germline CDR1 is MNHEY and CDR2 is SVGAGI. The V gene end was trimmed by 4 bases and the J gene end by 5 bases; junction bases not matched to a gene: 10. The CDR3 has 15 residues. The CDR3 bases are TGTGCCAGCAGTTTCGGACAGGGTAGACCCCACGAGCAGTACTTC. It yields the protein CASSFGQGRPHEQYF.

The J gene is TRBJ1-6, the V gene TRBV6-5, with 9 bases aligning to TRBD1. Germline V gene lookup returns CDR1 MNHEY and CDR2 SVGAGI. The CDR3 length is 14 residues. V shed 6 bases and J 7 bases; nucleotides not matched to a gene: 4. The CDR3 nucleotides read TGTGCCAGCAGACTACAGGGGGCGAATTCACCCCTCCACTTT. This gives the protein CASRLQGANSPLHF.

This clonotype has a count of ten or more. The rearrangement uses TRBV7-6 and TRBJ2-1; possibly TRBD2 for D (6 bases). This CDR3 has 19 residues. Trimming stripped 3 bases from V and 4 bases from J, with 25 bases between. Per germline, CDR1 SGHVS and CDR2 FNYEAQ. The DNA for the CDR3 is TGTGCCAGCAGCTTTGACCCCAAGTCCCCCCCCGGGGGTTACAATGAGCAGTTCTTC. Amino acids: CASSFDPKSPPGGYNEQFF.

In this sample, this clonotype turned up a few times. V is TRBV19 and J is TRBJ2-7; D not certain. Germline V lookup: CDR1 LNHDA, CDR2 SQIVND (reference sequence). The CDR3 is 14 residues long. Trimming removed 6 bases at V and 0 bases at J, with 12 bases between. CDR3 sequence reads: CASSLRYASYEQYF. CDR3 coding DNA: TGTGCCAGTAGCTTGAGATACGCCTCCTACGAGCAGTACTTC.

The table lists this clonotype with many counts. The chain is built from TRBV7-2 and TRBJ2-1, with TRBD2 matching 9 bases. V lost 4 bases, J lost 4 bases, and 11 bases stayed unmatched. Germline V gene data show CDR1 as SGHTA and CDR2 as FQGNSA. The CDR3 consists of 17 residues. CDR3 nucleotide sequence: TGTGCCAGCAGCTATGAGGGGGCGGGGGGGATGTACAATGAGCAGTTCTTC. Its protein product is CASSYEGAGGMYNEQFF.

In this sample, this clonotype turned up many times. V gene TRBV7-9 combines with J gene TRBJ2-2, with 11 bases aligning to TRBD2. The J segment lost 4 bases and the V segment lost 4 bases, leaving 14 bases of the junction unmatched. The CDR3 is 19 residues long. Looked up from germline, CDR1 is SEHNR and CDR2 is FQNEAQ (reference sequence). In nucleotides, the CDR3 is TGTGCCAGCAGCTCCCCTCCCTCGACTAGCGGGGAGGTCACCGGGGAGCTGTTTTTT. It translates to CASSSPPSTSGEVTGELFF.

The chain recombines TRBV6-5 with TRBJ1-1, with D possibly being TRBD1 (5 bases). Looked up from germline, CDR1 is MNHEY and CDR2 is SVGAGI. CDR3 length: 14 amino acids. The V gene lost 5 bases and the J gene lost 3 bases, with 13 bases spanning the gap. The CDR3 loop reads CASSAGGGHTEAFF. CDR3 coding DNA: TGTGCCAGCAGTGCCGGTGGGGGTCACACTGAAGCTTTCTTT.

There are many counts of this clonotype. This chain links TRBV7-2 with TRBJ2-2; no clear D gene. The ends were cut back, 8 bases at V and 1 base at J, with 11 bases in the middle. This CDR3 spans 14 amino acids. Germline values: CDR1 SGHTA, CDR2 FQGNSA. The chain's CDR3 is CASGKGQNTGELFF. The CDR3 coding sequence is TGTGCCAGCGGAAAAGGGCAGAACACCGGGGAGCTGTTTTTT.

The rearrangement links TRBV7-6 to TRBJ1-4, with 9 nucleotides matching TRBD1. The germline gives CDR1 SGHVS, CDR2 FNYEAQ. Trimming removed 5 bases from V and 4 bases from J; junction bases left unmatched: 5. This CDR3 is 15 amino acids long. The CDR3 loop is CASSPRTGVNEKLFF. The CDR3 nucleotides are TGTGCCAGCAGCCCCCGGACAGGGGTTAATGAAAAACTGTTTTTT.

There are many counts of this clonotype. The chain joins TRBV12-3 or TRBV12-4 to TRBJ2-7; the match to TRBD2 covers 8 bases. V dropped 5 bases and J dropped 4; count of bases not matched to a gene: 10. The length of the CDR3 is 15 residues. The CDR3 is CASSQGSGGLYEQYF. The CDR3 DNA follows: TGTGCCAGCAGTCAGGGTTCGGGGGGGCTGTACGAGCAGTACTTC.

The chain joins TRBV25-1 to TRBJ2-7; the D is unclear. This CDR3 has 11 amino acids. In germline, CDR1 is MGHDK, CDR2 SYGVNS. V lost 2 bases to trimming and J lost 7 bases, with 6 bases between them. CDR3 amino acids: CASSETGEQYF. CDR3 bases: TGTGCCAGCAGTGAAACCGGGGAGCAGTACTTC.

The chain recombines TRBV12-3 or TRBV12-4 with TRBJ2-1; TRBD2 might be the D (5 bases). The CDR3 has 15 residues. V lost 6 bases to trimming and J lost 0 bases, with 12 bases between them. The CDR3 spells CASSWTRFSYNEQFF. CDR3 bases: TGTGCCAGCAGCTGGACTCGTTTCTCCTACAATGAGCAGTTCTTC.

This clonotype was observed at least ten times. The chain is built from TRBV12-3 or TRBV12-4 and TRBJ2-1, with D possibly being TRBD2 (5 bases). V lost 6 bases, J lost 6 bases, and 12 bases lay in between. The CDR3 totals 13 residues. CDR3 coding DNA: TGTGCCAGCAGCCCGGAGGAATTCAATGAGCAGTTCTTC. Protein: CASSPEEFNEQFF.

This clonotype has ten or more counts. V gene TRBV7-9 combines with J gene TRBJ2-3, with D unresolved. V lost 1 base to trimming and J lost 6 bases, with 23 bases between them. From germline, CDR1 is SEHNR and CDR2 FQNEAQ (reference sequence). The CDR3 has 18 residues. The CDR3: CASSLGEAVRRGSDTQYF. In DNA, the CDR3 is TGTGCCAGCAGCTTAGGCGAGGCCGTCCGGCGAGGTTCGGATACGCAGTATTTT. The full variable domain, with the rest looked up from reference TRBV7-9 and TRBJ2-3, is DTGVSQNPRHKITKRGQNVTFRCDPISEHNRLYWYRQTLGQGPEFLTYFQNEAQLEKSRLLSDRFSAERPKGSFSTLEIQRTEQGDSAMYLCASSLGEAVRRGSDTQYFGPGTRLTVL.

This rearrangement joins TRBV4-1 to TRBJ2-1; the D gene could be TRBD1 or TRBD2 (6 bases each). Germline assignment: CDR1 MGHRA and CDR2 YSYEKL. The CDR3 runs 14 residues. Deletions cut 0 bases from V and 9 bases from J, with 12 bases between. The CDR3 protein is CASSQDPGGSEQFF. The CDR3 bases are TGCGCCAGCAGCCAAGATCCCGGGGGCAGTGAGCAGTTCTTC.

This clonotype was seen a few times. The chain links TRBV20-1 to TRBJ2-7; no definite D call. In germline, CDR1 is DFQATT, CDR2 SNEGSKA (reference sequence). This CDR3 contains 12 residues. V lost 5 bases, J lost 0 bases, and 8 bases lay in between. The CDR3 DNA reads TGCAGTGCTCGACTCTCCTCCTACGAGCAGTACTTC. Its translation: CSARLSSYEQYF.

This clonotype was recorded a few times. The chain employs TRBV15 and TRBJ1-1; D call uncertain. Germline V lookup: CDR1 LNHNV, CDR2 YYDKDF (reference sequence). Trimming cost V 0 bases and J 2 bases, with 13 bases left between them. The CDR3 has 16 amino acids. CDR3 in DNA: TGTGCCACCAGCAGAGATCTGAATCTAGGTAACACTGAAGCTTTCTTT. Translation: CATSRDLNLGNTEAFF.

The V and J genes are TRBV28 and TRBJ1-6; possibly TRBD1 for D (5 bases). This CDR3 spans 16 amino acids. Per the germline V gene, CDR1 is MDHEN and CDR2 is SYDVKM. Trimming cost V 6 bases and J 1 base, with 13 bases left between them. The CDR3 DNA sequence: TGTGCCAGCAGCTCAGGGACGGCGTCCTATAATTCACCCCTCCACTTT. It translates to CASSSGTASYNSPLHF.

The V call is TRBV2, the J call TRBJ2-2; D might be TRBD1 (6 bases). Germline V gene sequence: CDR1 SNHLY, CDR2 FYNNEI. Trimming took off 2 bases at V and 1 base at J, with 8 bases between the two ends. The CDR3 spans 15 residues. The CDR3 region is CASSERRGNTGELFF. DNA of the CDR3: TGTGCCAGCAGTGAACGCAGGGGGAACACCGGGGAGCTGTTTTTT.

V gene TRBV20-1 combines with J gene TRBJ2-5, with 11 bases that match TRBD2. The V gene's germline CDR1 is DFQATT and CDR2 SNEGSKA (reference sequence). Losses at the gene ends were 1 base for V and 0 bases for J; bases not matched to a gene: 13. CDR3 size: 19 residues. CDR3 amino acids: CSARALLAGGFQYQETQYF. The CDR3 DNA reads as TGCAGTGCTAGAGCGCTGCTAGCGGGGGGCTTTCAGTACCAAGAGACCCAGTACTTC.

J is TRBJ2-7 and V is TRBV20-1, with TRBD1 matching over 8 bases. This CDR3 is built from 13 residues. The trim removed 7 bases at V and 6 bases at J, leaving 11 bases unmatched. Germline CDR1 reads DFQATT; CDR2 reads SNEGSKA (reference sequence). Here the CDR3 reads CSVQTGAGSEQYF. The CDR3 region has the DNA TGCAGTGTGCAGACAGGGGCGGGGTCCGAGCAGTACTTC.

The genes are TRBV7-9 and TRBJ2-1; 10 positions match TRBD1. This CDR3 is 15 amino acids long. V shed 5 bases and J 7 bases; nucleotides not matched to a gene: 8. Germline values: CDR1 SEHNR, CDR2 FQNEAQ (reference sequence). In nucleotides, the CDR3 is TGTGCCAGCAGCGCCAGACAGGGGGCAAATAATGAGCAGTTCTTC. It yields the protein CASSARQGANNEQFF. The variable domain in full, completed from reference TRBV7-9 and TRBJ2-1, reads DTGVSQNPRHKITKRGQNVTFRCDPISEHNRLYWYRQTLGQGPEFLTYFQNEAQLEKSRLLSDRFSAERPKGSFSTLEIQRTEQGDSAMYLCASSARQGANNEQFFGPGTRLTVL.

About this clonotype itself: No conserved phenylalanine or tryptophan is present at the end of the CDR3, so a read error is the likely explanation. V is TRBV5-8 and J is TRBJ2-7, with 12 bases lining up with TRBD1. Looked up from germline, CDR1 is SGHTS and CDR2 is YDEGEE. CDR3 length: 15 amino acids. Trimming cost V 2 bases and J 5 bases; bases outside gene matches: 5. CDR3 DNA: TGTGCCAGCAGCTTTCCCGGGACAGGGGGCGACGAGCAGTACTCC. Amino acids: CASSFPGTGGDEQYS.

The rearrangement uses TRBV5-5 and TRBJ2-3; the D is unclear. Trimming pared 4 bases from V and 7 bases from J, leaving 13 bases between. The CDR3 is 13 amino acids. Germline-derived CDR1 and CDR2 are SGHKS and YYEKEE (reference sequence). The CDR3 region is CASSPKSYHTQYF. As DNA, the CDR3 is TGTGCCAGCAGCCCCAAGTCCTACCATACGCAGTATTTT.

The rearrangement joins TRBV19 to TRBJ2-4; 10 bases are a match to TRBD2. The CDR3 is made up of 16 amino acids. Germline assignment: CDR1 LNHDA and CDR2 SQIVND (reference sequence). J lost 5 bases, V lost 2 bases, and 6 bases had no gene match. The DNA of the CDR3 is TGTGCCAGTAGTATATCACAGCGGGGGGGCGAAAACATTCAGTACTTC. Encoded protein: CASSISQRGGENIQYF.

This clonotype has only a few counts. The chain links TRBV7-6 to TRBJ2-3; 7 nucleotides agree with TRBD1. This CDR3 is 15 amino acids long. Germline values: CDR1 SGHVS, CDR2 FNYEAQ. With 0 bases clipped from V and 6 bases from J, the junction kept 6 bases outside the gene matches. CDR3 in amino acids: CASSLATGAWDTQYF. The CDR3 region has the DNA TGTGCCAGCAGCTTAGCCACAGGGGCGTGGGATACGCAGTATTTT.